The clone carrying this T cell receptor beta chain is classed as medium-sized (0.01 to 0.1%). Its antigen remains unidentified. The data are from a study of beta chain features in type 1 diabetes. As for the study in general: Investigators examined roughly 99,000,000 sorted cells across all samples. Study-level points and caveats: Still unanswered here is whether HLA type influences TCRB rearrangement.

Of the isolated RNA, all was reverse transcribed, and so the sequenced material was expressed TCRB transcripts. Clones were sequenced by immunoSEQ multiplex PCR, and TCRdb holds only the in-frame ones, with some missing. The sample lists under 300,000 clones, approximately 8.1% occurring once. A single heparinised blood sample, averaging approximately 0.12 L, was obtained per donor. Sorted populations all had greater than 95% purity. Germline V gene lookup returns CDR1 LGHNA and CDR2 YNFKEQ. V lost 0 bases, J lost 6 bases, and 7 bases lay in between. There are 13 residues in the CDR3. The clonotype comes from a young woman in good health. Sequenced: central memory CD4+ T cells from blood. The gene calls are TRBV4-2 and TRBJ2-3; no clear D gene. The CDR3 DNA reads TGTGCCAGCAGCCAAGATCAGGAGGATACGCAGTATTTT. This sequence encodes CASSQDQEDTQYF.